The clone carrying this TCR beta chain was recorded a few times. This CDR3 has 11 residues. With V trimmed by 4 bases and J by 7 bases, 4 bases remained unmatched. CDR1 and CDR2 (germline): SQVTM, ANQGSEA. The authors prepared the TCRbeta library with unique molecular identifiers. Each CDR3 protein is one row after TCRdb ran MiXCR on the PCR reads. This table holds around 360,000 distinct CDR3 sequences, under 13% found once. This record belongs to a study of T-cell reconstitution after alpha-beta-depleted transplantation in children. J is TRBJ2-7 and V is TRBV29-1, with 7 bases that match TRBD1. The source of this sequence is a human donor who donated a stem cell graft to a child with acute lymphoblastic leukemia. The source was PBMCs from the stem cell graft donor, collected from the stem cell graft. This CDR3 is CSVAPDREQYF. CDR3 in DNA: TGCAGCGTTGCCCCGGACAGGGAGCAGTACTTC.